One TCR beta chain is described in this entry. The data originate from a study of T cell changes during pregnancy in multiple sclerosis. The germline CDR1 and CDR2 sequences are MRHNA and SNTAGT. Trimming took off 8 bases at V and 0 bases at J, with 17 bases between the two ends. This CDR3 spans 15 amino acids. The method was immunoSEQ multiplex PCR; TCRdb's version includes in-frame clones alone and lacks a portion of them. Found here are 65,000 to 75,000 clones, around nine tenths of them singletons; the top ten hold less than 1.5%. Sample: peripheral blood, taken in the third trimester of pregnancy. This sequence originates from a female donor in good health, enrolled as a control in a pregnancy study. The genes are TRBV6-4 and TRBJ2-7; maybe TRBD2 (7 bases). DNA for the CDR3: TGTGCCAGCGTTCGCGCGGGGGCGCACTCCTACGAGCAGTACTTC. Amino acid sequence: CASVRAGAHSYEQYF.